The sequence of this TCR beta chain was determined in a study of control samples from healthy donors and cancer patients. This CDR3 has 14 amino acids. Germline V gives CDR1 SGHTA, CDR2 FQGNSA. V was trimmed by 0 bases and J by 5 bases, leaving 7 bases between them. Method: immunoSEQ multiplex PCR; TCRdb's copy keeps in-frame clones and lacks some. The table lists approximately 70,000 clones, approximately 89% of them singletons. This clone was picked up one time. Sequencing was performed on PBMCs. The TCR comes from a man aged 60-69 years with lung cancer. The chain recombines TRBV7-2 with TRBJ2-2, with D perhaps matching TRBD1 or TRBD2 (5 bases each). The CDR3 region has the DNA TGTGCCAGCAGCTTAGCGGGGGTTACCGGGGAGCTGTTTTTT. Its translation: CASSLAGVTGELFF.